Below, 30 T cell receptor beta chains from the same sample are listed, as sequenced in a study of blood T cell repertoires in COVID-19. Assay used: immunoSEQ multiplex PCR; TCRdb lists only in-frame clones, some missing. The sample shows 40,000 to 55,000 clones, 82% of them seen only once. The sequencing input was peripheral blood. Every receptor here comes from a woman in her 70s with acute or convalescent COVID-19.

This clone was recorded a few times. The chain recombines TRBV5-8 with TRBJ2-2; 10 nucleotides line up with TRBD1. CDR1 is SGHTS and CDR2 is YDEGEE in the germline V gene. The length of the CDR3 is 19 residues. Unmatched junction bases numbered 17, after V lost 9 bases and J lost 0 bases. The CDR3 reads CAKGGRDRGSIPNTGELFF. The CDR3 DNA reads TGTGCCAAGGGAGGACGGGACAGGGGATCGATACCGAACACCGGGGAGCTGTTTTTT.

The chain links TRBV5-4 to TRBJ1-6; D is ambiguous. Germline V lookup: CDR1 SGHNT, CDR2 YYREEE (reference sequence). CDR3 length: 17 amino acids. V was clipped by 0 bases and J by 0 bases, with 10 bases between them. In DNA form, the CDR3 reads TGTGCCAGCAGCTTGGGGCTAGGCCTCTCCTATAATTCACCCCTCCACTTT. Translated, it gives CASSLGLGLSYNSPLHF.

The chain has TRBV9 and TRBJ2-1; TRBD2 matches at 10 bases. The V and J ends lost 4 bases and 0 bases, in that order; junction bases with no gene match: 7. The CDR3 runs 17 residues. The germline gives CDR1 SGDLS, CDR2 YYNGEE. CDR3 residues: CASSPRTSGLSYNEQFF. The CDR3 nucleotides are TGTGCCAGCAGCCCCCGGACTAGCGGCCTCTCCTACAATGAGCAGTTCTTC.

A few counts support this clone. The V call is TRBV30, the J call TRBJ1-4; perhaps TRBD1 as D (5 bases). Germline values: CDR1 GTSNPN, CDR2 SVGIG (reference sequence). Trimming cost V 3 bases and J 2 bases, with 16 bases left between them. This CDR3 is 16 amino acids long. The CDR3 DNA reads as TGTGCCTGGAGCCAAGGGACTGGTGGCACTAATGAAAAACTGTTTTTT. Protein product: CAWSQGTGGTNEKLFF.

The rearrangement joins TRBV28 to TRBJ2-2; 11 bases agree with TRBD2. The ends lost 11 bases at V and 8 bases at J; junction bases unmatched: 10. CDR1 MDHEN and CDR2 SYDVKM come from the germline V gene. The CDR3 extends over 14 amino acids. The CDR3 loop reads CASRLAGPGGELFF. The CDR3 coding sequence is TGTGCCTCCCGACTAGCGGGGCCAGGGGGGGAGCTGTTTTTT. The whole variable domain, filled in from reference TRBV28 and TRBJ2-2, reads DVKVTQSSRYLVKRTGEKVFLECVQDMDHENMFWYRQDPGLGLRLIYFSYDVKMKEKGDIPEGYSVSREKKERFSLILESASTNQTSMYLCASRLAGPGGELFFGEGSRLTVL.

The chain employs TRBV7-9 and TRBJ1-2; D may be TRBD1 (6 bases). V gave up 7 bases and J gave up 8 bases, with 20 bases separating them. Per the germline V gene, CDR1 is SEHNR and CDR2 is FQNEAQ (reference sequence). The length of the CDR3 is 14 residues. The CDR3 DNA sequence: TGTGCCAGCATTCCTCCGGGACACGGTGGGGGCTACACCTTC. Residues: CASIPPGHGGGYTF.

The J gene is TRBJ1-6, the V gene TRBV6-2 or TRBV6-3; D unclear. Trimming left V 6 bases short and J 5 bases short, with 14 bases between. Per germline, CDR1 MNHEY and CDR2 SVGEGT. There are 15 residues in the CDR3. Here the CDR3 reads CASSGLQDDNSPLHF. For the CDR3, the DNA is TGTGCCAGCAGCGGTCTCCAGGATGATAATTCACCCCTCCACTTT.

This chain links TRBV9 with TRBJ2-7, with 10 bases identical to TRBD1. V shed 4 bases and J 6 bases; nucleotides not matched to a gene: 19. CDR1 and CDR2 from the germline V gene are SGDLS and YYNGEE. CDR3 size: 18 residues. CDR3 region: CASSPKTGTGVKGGEQYF. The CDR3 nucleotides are TGTGCCAGCAGCCCGAAAACCGGGACAGGGGTGAAGGGTGGCGAGCAGTACTTC. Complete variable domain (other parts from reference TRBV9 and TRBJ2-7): DSGVTQTPKHLITATGQRVTLRCSPRSGDLSVYWYQQSLDQGLQFLIQYYNGEERAKGNILERFSAQQFPDLHSELNLSSLELGDSALYFCASSPKTGTGVKGGEQYFGPGTRLTVT.

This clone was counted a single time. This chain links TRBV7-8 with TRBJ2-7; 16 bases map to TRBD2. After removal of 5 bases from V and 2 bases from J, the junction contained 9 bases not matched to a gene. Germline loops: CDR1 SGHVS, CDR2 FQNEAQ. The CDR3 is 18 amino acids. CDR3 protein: CASSPMGLAGGAAYEQYF. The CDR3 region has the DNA TGTGCCAGCAGCCCGATGGGACTAGCGGGAGGGGCCGCCTACGAGCAGTACTTC.

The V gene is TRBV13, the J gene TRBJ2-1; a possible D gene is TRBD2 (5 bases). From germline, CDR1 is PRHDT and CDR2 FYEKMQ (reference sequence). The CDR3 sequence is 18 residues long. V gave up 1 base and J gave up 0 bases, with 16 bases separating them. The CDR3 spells CASSLVGGRGGSYNEQFF. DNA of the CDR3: TGTGCCAGCAGCTTAGTGGGTGGACGCGGAGGCTCCTACAATGAGCAGTTCTTC.

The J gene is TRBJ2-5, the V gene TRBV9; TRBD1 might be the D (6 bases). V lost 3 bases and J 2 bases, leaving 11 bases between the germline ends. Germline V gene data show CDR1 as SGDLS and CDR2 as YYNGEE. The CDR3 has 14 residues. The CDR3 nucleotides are TGTGCCAGCAGCGCGTGGACAGATCAAGAGACCCAGTACTTC. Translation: CASSAWTDQETQYF.

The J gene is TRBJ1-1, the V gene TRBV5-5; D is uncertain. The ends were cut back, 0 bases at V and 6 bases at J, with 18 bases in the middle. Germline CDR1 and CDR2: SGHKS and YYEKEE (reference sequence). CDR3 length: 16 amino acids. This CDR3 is CASSLAVSPTQAEAFF. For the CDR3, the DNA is TGTGCCAGCAGCTTGGCAGTGTCACCAACCCAGGCTGAAGCTTTCTTT.

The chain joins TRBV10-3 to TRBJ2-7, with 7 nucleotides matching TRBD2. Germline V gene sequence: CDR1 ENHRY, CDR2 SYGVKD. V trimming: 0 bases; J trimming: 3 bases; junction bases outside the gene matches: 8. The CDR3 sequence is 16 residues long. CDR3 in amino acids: CAISESGGGPLYEQYF. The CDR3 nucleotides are TGTGCCATCAGTGAGTCGGGGGGGGGTCCCCTCTACGAGCAGTACTTC.

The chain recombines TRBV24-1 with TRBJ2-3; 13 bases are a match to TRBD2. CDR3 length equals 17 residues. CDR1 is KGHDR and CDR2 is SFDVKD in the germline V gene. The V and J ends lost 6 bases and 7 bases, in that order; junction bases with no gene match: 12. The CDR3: CATSPWGLAGFRYTQYF. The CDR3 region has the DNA TGTGCCACCAGTCCCTGGGGACTAGCGGGATTTCGGTATACGCAGTATTTT.

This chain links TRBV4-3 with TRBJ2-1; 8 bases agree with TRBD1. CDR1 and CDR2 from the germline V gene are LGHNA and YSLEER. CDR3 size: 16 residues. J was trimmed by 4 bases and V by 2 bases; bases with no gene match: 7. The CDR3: CASSQIGRQGYNEQFF. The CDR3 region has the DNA TGCGCCAGCAGCCAAATAGGGAGACAGGGGTACAATGAGCAGTTCTTC.

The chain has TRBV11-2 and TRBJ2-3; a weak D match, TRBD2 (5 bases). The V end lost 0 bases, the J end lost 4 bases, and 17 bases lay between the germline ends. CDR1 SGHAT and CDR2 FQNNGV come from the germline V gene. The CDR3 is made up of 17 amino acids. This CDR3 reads CASSLEGDRLRADTQYF. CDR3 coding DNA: TGTGCCAGCAGCTTAGAGGGAGATAGGTTAAGGGCAGATACGCAGTATTTT. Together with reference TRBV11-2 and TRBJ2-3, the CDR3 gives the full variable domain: EAGVAQSPRYKIIEKRQSVAFWCNPISGHATLYWYQQILGQGPKLLIQFQNNGVVDDSQLPKDRFSAERLKGVDSTLKIQPAKLEDSAVYLCASSLEGDRLRADTQYFGPGTRLTVL.

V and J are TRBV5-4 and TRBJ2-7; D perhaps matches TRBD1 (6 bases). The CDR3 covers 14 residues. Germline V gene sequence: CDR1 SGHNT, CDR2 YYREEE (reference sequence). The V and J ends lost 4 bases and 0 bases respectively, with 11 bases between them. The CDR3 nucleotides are TGTGCCAGCAGCCAGACAGGTAACTCCTACGAGCAGTACTTC. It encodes CASSQTGNSYEQYF.

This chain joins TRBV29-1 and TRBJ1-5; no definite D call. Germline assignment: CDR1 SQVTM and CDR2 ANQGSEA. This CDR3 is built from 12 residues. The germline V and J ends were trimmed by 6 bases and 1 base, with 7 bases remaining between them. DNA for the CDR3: TGCAGCGTGAAGGAGAGCAATCAGCCCCAGCATTTT. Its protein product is CSVKESNQPQHF.

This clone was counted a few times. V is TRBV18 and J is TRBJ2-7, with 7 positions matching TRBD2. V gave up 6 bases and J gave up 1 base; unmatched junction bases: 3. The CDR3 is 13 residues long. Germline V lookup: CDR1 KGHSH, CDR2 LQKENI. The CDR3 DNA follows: TGTGCCAGCTCTCCGGGACTATCCTACGAGCAGTACTTC. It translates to CASSPGLSYEQYF. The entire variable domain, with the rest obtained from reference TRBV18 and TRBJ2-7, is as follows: NAGVMQNPRHLVRRRGQEARLRCSPMKGHSHVYWYRQLPEEGLKFMVYLQKENIIDESGMPKERFSAEFPKEGPSILRIQQVVRGDSAAYFCASSPGLSYEQYFGPGTRLTVT.

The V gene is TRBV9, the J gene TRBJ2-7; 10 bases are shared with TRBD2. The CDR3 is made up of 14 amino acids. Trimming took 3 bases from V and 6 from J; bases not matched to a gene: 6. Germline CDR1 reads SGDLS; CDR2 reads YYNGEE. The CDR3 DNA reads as TGTGCCAGCAGCGCGGGACTAGCGTCCGGCGAGCAGTACTTC. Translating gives CASSAGLASGEQYF.

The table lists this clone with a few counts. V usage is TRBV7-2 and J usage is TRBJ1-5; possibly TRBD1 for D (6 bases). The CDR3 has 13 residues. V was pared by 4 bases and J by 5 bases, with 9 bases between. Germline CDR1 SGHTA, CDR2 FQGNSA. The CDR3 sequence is CASSSRQDQPQHF. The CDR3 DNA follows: TGTGCCAGCAGCTCGAGACAGGATCAGCCCCAGCATTTT. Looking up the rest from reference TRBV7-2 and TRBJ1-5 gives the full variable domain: GAGVSQSPSNKVTEKGKDVELRCDPISGHTALYWYRQSLGQGLEFLIYFQGNSAPDKSGLPSDRFSAERTGGSVSTLTIQRTQQEDSAVYLCASSSRQDQPQHFGDGTRLSIL.

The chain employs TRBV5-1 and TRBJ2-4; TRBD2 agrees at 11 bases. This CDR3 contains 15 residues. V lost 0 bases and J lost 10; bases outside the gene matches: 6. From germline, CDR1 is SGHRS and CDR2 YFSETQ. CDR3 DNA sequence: TGCGCCAGCAGCTTGGAACTAGCGGGAGTAGGAATTCAGTACTTC. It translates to CASSLELAGVGIQYF.

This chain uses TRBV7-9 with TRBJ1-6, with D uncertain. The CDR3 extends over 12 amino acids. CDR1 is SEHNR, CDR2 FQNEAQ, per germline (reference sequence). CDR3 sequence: CLSGVLNSPLHF. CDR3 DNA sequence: TGTCTCAGCGGGGTATTGAATTCACCCCTCCACTTT.

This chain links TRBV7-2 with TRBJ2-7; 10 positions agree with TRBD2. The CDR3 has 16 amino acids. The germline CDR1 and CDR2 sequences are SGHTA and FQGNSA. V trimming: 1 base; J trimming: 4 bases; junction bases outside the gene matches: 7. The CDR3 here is CASSLERAGGAYEQYF. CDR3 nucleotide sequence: TGTGCCAGCAGCTTAGAACGAGCGGGAGGGGCATACGAGCAGTACTTC.

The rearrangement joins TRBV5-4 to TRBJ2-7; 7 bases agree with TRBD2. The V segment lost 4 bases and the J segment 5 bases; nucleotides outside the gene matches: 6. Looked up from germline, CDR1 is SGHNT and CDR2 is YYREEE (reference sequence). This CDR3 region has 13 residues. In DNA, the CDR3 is TGTGCCAGCAGCGGGGGGGGTGGTGACGAGCAGTACTTC. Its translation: CASSGGGGDEQYF.

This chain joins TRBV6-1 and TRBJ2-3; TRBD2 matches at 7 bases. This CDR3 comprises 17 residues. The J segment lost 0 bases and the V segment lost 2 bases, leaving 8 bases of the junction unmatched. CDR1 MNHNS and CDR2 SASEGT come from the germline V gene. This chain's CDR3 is CASSEWWASGSTDTQYF. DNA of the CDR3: TGTGCCAGCAGTGAATGGTGGGCTAGCGGTAGCACAGATACGCAGTATTTT.

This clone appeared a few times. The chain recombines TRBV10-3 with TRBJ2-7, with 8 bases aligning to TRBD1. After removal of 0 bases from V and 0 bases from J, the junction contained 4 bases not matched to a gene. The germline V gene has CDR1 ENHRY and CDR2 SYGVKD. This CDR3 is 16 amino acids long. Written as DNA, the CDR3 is TGTGCCATCAGTGAGTCACCTGGGACAGGCTCCTACGAGCAGTACTTC. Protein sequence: CAISESPGTGSYEQYF.

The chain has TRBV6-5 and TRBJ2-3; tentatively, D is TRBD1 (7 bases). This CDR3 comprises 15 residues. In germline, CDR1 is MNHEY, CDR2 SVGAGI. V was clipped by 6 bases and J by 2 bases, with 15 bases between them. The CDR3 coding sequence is TGTGCCAGCAGAAGACCAGGGGGACTCACAGATACGCAGTATTTT. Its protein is CASRRPGGLTDTQYF.

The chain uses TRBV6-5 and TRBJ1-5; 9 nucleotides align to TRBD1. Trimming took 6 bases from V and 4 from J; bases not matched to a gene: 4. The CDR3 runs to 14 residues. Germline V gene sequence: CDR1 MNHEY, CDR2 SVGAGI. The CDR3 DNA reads TGTGCCAGCAGGGGGACAGGGCTGAATCAGCCCCAGCATTTT. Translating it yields CASRGTGLNQPQHF.

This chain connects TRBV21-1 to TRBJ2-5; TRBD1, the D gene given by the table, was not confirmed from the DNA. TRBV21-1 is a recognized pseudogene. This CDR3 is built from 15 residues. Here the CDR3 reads CASSKRHPNPETQYF. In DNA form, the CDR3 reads TGTGCCAGCAGCAAACGACACCCTAACCCGGAGACCCAGTACTTC.